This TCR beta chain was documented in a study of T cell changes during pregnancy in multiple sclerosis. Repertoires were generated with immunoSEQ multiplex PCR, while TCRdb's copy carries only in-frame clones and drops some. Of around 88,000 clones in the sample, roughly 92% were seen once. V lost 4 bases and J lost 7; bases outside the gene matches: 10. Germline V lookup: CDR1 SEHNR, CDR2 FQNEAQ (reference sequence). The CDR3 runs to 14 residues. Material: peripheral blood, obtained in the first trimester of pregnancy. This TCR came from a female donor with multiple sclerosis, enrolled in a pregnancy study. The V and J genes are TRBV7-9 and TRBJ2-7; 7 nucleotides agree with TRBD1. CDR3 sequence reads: CASSSTGLEREQYF. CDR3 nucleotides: TGTGCCAGCAGCTCGACAGGGCTCGAGAGGGAGCAGTACTTC.